Described below is a single TCR beta chain sequence and its context. The data are from a study of blood T cells in healthy people across ages. Study-wide context: T cells yielded about one barcoded beta molecule per two cells through template switching.

The V gene's germline CDR1 is SQVTM and CDR2 ANQGSEA. The CDR3 length is 13 residues. The V end was cut by 8 bases, the J end by 1 base, with 11 bases between. For the second PCR, which ran for roughly 6 to 12 cycles, a sample-barcoded 5' primer and a J-beta primer mix were used. Carrying 12 random nucleotides, a template-switch adaptor labeled each individual cDNA molecule. TCRdb re-derived calls from the 5' RACE reads in MiXCR, one entry per CDR3 protein. This sample yields 1,300,000 or so distinct CDR3 sequences, of which almost 60% are seen a single time; 6.5% to 8.5% belongs to the top ten. This receptor was obtained from a man aged 18-30 years in good health. The V call is TRBV29-1, the J call TRBJ2-2, with TRBD2 as a possible D gene (6 bases). The sequenced sample was blood. CDR3 sequence: CSFFSGNTGELFF. The CDR3 nucleotides are TGCAGCTTCTTTAGCGGGAACACCGGGGAGCTGTTTTTT.